Following are 24 T cell receptor beta chains from one sample sequenced in a study of breast tumors, draining lymph nodes, adjacent tissues. Breast cancer patients provided tissue from their axillary draining lymph nodes. TCRdb ran MiXCR on the multiplex PCR reads and lists one entry per CDR3 protein. The data show 140,000 or so distinct CDR3 sequences, about 33% seen once. The sequenced sample was axillary lymph node tissue. The receptors were gathered from a female donor with breast cancer. Some clones in this sample may be carry-over from other donors' samples.

The sample holds many counts of this clonotype. V and J are TRBV18 and TRBJ1-5; D gene unclear. This CDR3 is built from 15 residues. Germline lookup yields CDR1 KGHSH and CDR2 LQKENI. Trimming removed 6 bases from V and 7 bases from J, with 19 bases in between. The CDR3 nucleotides are TGTGCCAGCTCTTCGGGATGGGGAGGCGGCCAGCCCCAGCATTTT. Translating gives CASSSGWGGGQPQHF.

This clonotype was observed once. The V call is TRBV5-6, the J call TRBJ2-7; TRBD1 matches at 8 bases. The germline gives CDR1 SGHDT, CDR2 YYEEEE. V shed 5 bases, J shed 1 base, and the junction held 11 bases outside the gene matches. The CDR3 loop spans 16 amino acids. CDR3 DNA: TGTGCCAGCAGTGATGGCGGACAGGGTGCATCCTACGAGCAGTACGTC. Encoded protein: CASSDGGQGASYEQYV.

This clonotype was detected many times. The J gene is TRBJ1-2, the V gene TRBV19, with TRBD1 as a possible D gene (5 bases). CDR1 is LNHDA and CDR2 is SQIVND in the germline V gene (reference sequence). CDR3 length: 14 residues. Trimming left V 6 bases short and J 8 bases short, with 19 bases between. The CDR3 loop is CASSPSGLGRGYTF. In DNA form, the CDR3 reads TGTGCCAGTAGCCCCTCGGGGTTGGGGCGAGGCTACACCTTC.

The chain couples TRBV28 to TRBJ1-2, with D maybe TRBD1 (6 bases). The ends were cut back, 5 bases at V and 12 bases at J, with 19 bases in the middle. The CDR3 is made up of 13 amino acids. The germline gives CDR1 MDHEN, CDR2 SYDVKM. The CDR3 nucleotides are TGTGCCAGCAGTCGCAACAGGGTAGGAGGCCACACCTTC. Translated, it gives CASSRNRVGGHTF.

This clonotype was counted ten times or more. The genes are TRBV20-1 and TRBJ1-5; 9 bases map to TRBD1. J was trimmed by 4 bases and V by 6 bases; bases with no gene match: 4. Per germline, CDR1 DFQATT and CDR2 SNEGSKA (reference sequence). The CDR3 is 13 amino acids. The CDR3 is CSANGQGNQPQHF. As DNA, the CDR3 is TGCAGTGCAAATGGACAGGGGAATCAGCCCCAGCATTTT.

This clonotype has ten or more counts. The rearrangement links TRBV19 to TRBJ1-5; tentatively, D is TRBD1 (5 bases). CDR3 length: 12 residues. V lost 9 bases and J lost 4, with 10 bases in between. Per germline, CDR1 LNHDA and CDR2 SQIVND (reference sequence). The CDR3 spells CASNRGNQPQHF. As DNA, the CDR3 is TGTGCCAGCAATCGGGGGAATCAGCCCCAGCATTTT. The full variable domain, rest sourced from reference TRBV19 and TRBJ1-5, is DGGITQSPKYLFRKEGQNVTLSCEQNLNHDAMYWYRQDPGQGLRLIYYSQIVNDFQKGDIAEGYSVSREKKESFPLTVTSAQKNPTAFYLCASNRGNQPQHFGDGTRLSIL.

Many counts were recorded for this clonotype. The chain carries TRBV27 and TRBJ2-7; TRBD1 aligns across 7 bases. The CDR3 is made up of 13 amino acids. Looked up from germline, CDR1 is MNHEY and CDR2 is SMNVEV (reference sequence). Trimming cost V 6 bases and J 6 bases; bases outside gene matches: 8. The CDR3 bases are TGTGCCAGCAGCCGACAGGGTGTGGGCGAGCAGTACGTC. Encoded protein: CASSRQGVGEQYV.

This clonotype was counted between two and nine times. A much larger clone is a single base away; this may be a read error. The chain employs TRBV4-1 and TRBJ2-3; 7 nucleotides agree with TRBD2. In germline, CDR1 is MGHRA, CDR2 YSYEKL. V trimming: 0 bases; J trimming: 6 bases; junction bases outside the gene matches: 12. The CDR3 spans 17 residues. The CDR3 DNA reads as TGCGCCAGCAGCCAAGATGGGCGAGCGGGGACCCTCGATACGCAGTATTTT. It translates to CASSQDGRAGTLDTQYF.

Details on this clonotype: This may stem from a read error, because a much larger clone lies one nucleotide away. This rearrangement joins TRBV9 to TRBJ2-1; 7 bases agree with TRBD1. The CDR3 loop spans 15 amino acids. Germline V gene sequence: CDR1 SGDLS, CDR2 YYNGEE. The CDR3 loop is CASSDEGAVYNEPFF. The CDR3 nucleotides are TGTGCCAGCAGCGATGAGGGGGCGGTTTACAATGAGCCGTTCTTC. The variable domain in full, completed from reference TRBV9 and TRBJ2-1, reads DSGVTQTPKHLITATGQRVTLRCSPRSGDLSVYWYQQSLDQGLQFLIQYYNGEERAKGNILERFSAQQFPDLHSELNLSSLELGDSALYFCASSDEGAVYNEPFFGPGTRLTVL.

Of note for this clonotype: The junction does not match germline at one end; this may be a read error. This chain uses TRBV9 with TRBJ2-5; D unresolved. This CDR3 region has 14 residues. Germline V CDR1 and CDR2: SGDLS, YYNGEE. The CDR3 nucleotides read TGTGCCAGCAGCGGGAAAACTACCCAGGAGACCCAGTCCTTC. This translates into CASSGKTTQETQSF.

This clonotype was detected ten times or more. One end of the junction does not line up with germline, which may come from a read error. This chain connects TRBV7-9 to TRBJ2-3; 7 nucleotides agree with TRBD1. CDR3 size: 14 residues. Germline loops: CDR1 SEHNR, CDR2 FQNEAQ (reference sequence). The CDR3 nucleotides are TGTGCCGGCAGCTCGACAGGGAGCACAGATACGCAGTATTTT. Protein product: CAGSSTGSTDTQYF.

This clonotype was observed a handful of times. The V and J genes are TRBV6-1 and TRBJ1-3; 7 nucleotides match TRBD1. The CDR3 runs to 14 residues. Per germline, CDR1 MNHNS and CDR2 SASEGT. V was clipped by 7 bases and J by 4 bases; unmatched bases: 7. The CDR3 DNA reads as TGTGCCAGCACAACCGGGACAGTAGGAAACACCATATATTTT. Its translation: CASTTGTVGNTIYF.

About this clonotype itself: A much larger clonotype is one base distant, so this may be a read error. The genes are TRBV3-1 and TRBJ2-1; D is unclear. Germline loops: CDR1 LGHDT, CDR2 YNNKEL (reference sequence). The CDR3 extends over 13 amino acids. The DNA for the CDR3 is TGTGCCAACAGCCAAGCTCGGCTTGATCAGCAGTTCTTC. Amino acids: CANSQARLDQQFF.

The table lists this clonotype with many counts. This chain uses TRBV6-5 with TRBJ2-7; D is uncertain. The ends were cut back, 0 bases at V and 0 bases at J, with 12 bases in the middle. The CDR3 spans 16 residues. Germline CDR1 and CDR2: MNHEY and SVGAGI. Here the CDR3 reads CASSYSIDASSYEQYF. Here the CDR3 DNA reads TGTGCCAGCAGTTACTCGATAGACGCTAGCTCCTACGAGCAGTACTTC.

This clonotype was seen only a few times. This CDR3 reads CASSLGLLNTEAFF. In DNA, the CDR3 is TGTGCCAGCAGCTTAGGACTCTTGAACACTGAAGCTTTCTTT. The V gene is TRBV7-2, the J gene TRBJ1-1; D is ambiguous. The V and J ends lost 1 base and 0 bases respectively, with 6 bases between them. Germline V gene sequence: CDR1 SGHTA, CDR2 FQGNSA. CDR3 size: 14 residues.

The rearrangement joins TRBV5-8 to TRBJ2-7; the D gene is possibly TRBD1 (5 bases). Germline CDR1 and CDR2: SGHTS and YDEGEE. The CDR3 covers 16 residues. The V end lost 2 bases, the J end lost 0 bases, and 15 bases lay between the germline ends. The CDR3 here is CASSLAPDTSSYEQYF. CDR3 DNA: TGTGCCAGCAGCTTAGCCCCGGACACGAGCTCCTACGAGCAGTACTTC.

This clonotype showed up just a few times. This may be a read error: a much more frequent sequence differs by one nucleotide. This chain connects TRBV6-6 to TRBJ2-3, with 14 positions matching TRBD2. CDR3 size: 19 residues. Per germline, CDR1 MNHNY and CDR2 SVGAGI (reference sequence). CDR3: CASSHSMGLAGDFTDTQYF. The CDR3 bases are TGTGCCAGCAGTCACTCGATGGGACTAGCGGGGGACTTCACAGATACGCAGTATTTT.

DNA of the CDR3: TGTGCCAGCAGCTCATATGTAGGCGGTCCACCCCTCCACTTT. Protein sequence: CASSSYVGGPPLHF. The V and J genes are TRBV11-2 and TRBJ1-6; D gene uncertain. CDR1 and CDR2 (germline): SGHAT, FQNNGV. Trimming shortened V by 4 bases and J by 11 bases, and 15 bases separated the two germline ends. This CDR3 region has 14 residues.

The genes are TRBV7-2 and TRBJ2-2, with TRBD1 identical over 7 bases. After removal of 1 base from V and 8 bases from J, the junction contained 1 base not matched to a gene. CDR1 and CDR2 (germline): SGHTA, FQGNSA. The CDR3 loop spans 13 amino acids. The CDR3 DNA follows: TGTGCCAGCAGCTTAGGGGGACAGGGGGAGCTGTTTTTT. This gives the protein CASSLGGQGELFF.

Concerning this clonotype: A much larger clonotype is one base distant, so this may be a read error. The chain links TRBV6-5 to TRBJ2-2, with TRBD2 as a possible D gene (5 bases). This CDR3 is built from 15 residues. V lost 5 bases to trimming and J lost 1 base, with 11 bases between them. Germline V gene lookup returns CDR1 MNHEY and CDR2 SVGAGI. The CDR3, as DNA: TGTGCCAGCAGTCACGGACTGATGAACACCGGGGAGCTGTTTTTT. Protein sequence: CASSHGLMNTGELFF.

The rearrangement links TRBV6-5 to TRBJ1-2, with no clear D. CDR1 and CDR2 from the germline V gene are MNHEY and SVGAGI. The CDR3 length is 17 residues. Trimming cost V 5 bases and J 2 bases, with 21 bases left between them. The CDR3 DNA sequence: TGTGCCAGCAGTCAGTCGCCCGGGGTTTTCAGGAACTATGGCTACACCTTC. Translated, it gives CASSQSPGVFRNYGYTF.

This clonotype was seen many times. The chain links TRBV7-2 to TRBJ2-3, with D perhaps matching TRBD1 (5 bases). This CDR3 is 12 amino acids long. Germline V gives CDR1 SGHTA, CDR2 FQGNSA. Trimming cost V 4 bases and J 6 bases, with 8 bases left between them. The CDR3 DNA sequence: TGTGCCAGCAGCTCAGGGTCCGATACGCAGTATTTT. Residues: CASSSGSDTQYF.

The chain has TRBV6-6 and TRBJ2-7; 8 positions match TRBD1. CDR1 and CDR2 from the germline V gene are MNHNY and SVGAGI (reference sequence). With 4 bases clipped from V and 1 base from J, the junction kept 6 bases outside the gene matches. The CDR3 covers 15 residues. DNA for the CDR3: TGTGCCAGCAGTTCCGAGGACAGGGCTTCCTACGAGCAGTACGTC. Translation: CASSSEDRASYEQYV.

This clonotype was found a few times. An end of the junction differs from the germline gene, which may be a read error. V and J are TRBV7-9 and TRBJ1-3; perhaps TRBD1 as D (5 bases). Germline values: CDR1 SEHNR, CDR2 FQNEAQ (reference sequence). The CDR3 runs 15 residues. The CDR3 DNA is TGTGCCAGCAGCGAACTTCGCGTTCAGGGAAACACCGTATACTTT. Amino acid sequence: CASSELRVQGNTVYF.